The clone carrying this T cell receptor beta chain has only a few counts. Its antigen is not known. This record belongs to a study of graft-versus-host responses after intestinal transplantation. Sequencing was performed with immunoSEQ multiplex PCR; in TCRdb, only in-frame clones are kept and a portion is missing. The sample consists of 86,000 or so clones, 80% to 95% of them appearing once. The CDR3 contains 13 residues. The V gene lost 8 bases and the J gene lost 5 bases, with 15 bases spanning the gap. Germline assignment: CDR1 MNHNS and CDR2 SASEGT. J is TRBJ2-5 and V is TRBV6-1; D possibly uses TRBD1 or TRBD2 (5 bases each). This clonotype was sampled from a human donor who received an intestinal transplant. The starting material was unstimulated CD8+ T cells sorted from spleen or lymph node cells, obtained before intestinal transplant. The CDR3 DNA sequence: TGTGCCAGCGGGCCGGGGCCGGGGGAGACCCAGTACTTC. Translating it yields CASGPGPGETQYF.